Included here is one T cell receptor (beta chain) sequence, with context. Antigen: not known. Trimming stripped 3 bases from V and 6 bases from J, with 15 bases between. The CDR3 contains 15 residues. Germline V gene lookup returns CDR1 MNHNS and CDR2 SASEGT. Regions amplified from RNA transcripts were the TCR beta CDR3 regions. Researchers ran a first-round RT-PCR on the TCR CDR3 using the HTBI primer set. TCRdb independently ran MiXCR on the multiplex PCR reads; one entry per CDR3 protein. The sample contains approximately 690,000 distinct CDR3 sequences, less than 25% of which appear only once. Enrolled ophthalmopathy patients presented with a Clinical Activity Score of at least 3, a NOSPECS grade of at least 4, and disease duration under 3 months. The PBMCs were sourced from fresh peripheral blood (approximately 10 ml). The sample is drawn from a study of T cells in Graves' hyperthyroidism and ophthalmopathy. Findings of the study overall: Most thyroid clonotypes expanded above 0.001 appeared in blood too. In the analysis, a 13 V-J model separated ophthalmopathy from stable hyperthyroidism.

Sample: blood. V usage is TRBV6-1 and J usage is TRBJ1-5; TRBD1 is a possible D gene (5 bases). This TCR was sampled from a man aged 25 to 40 with Graves' ophthalmopathy. The CDR3 region is CASSDWGRSGQPQHF. The DNA for the CDR3 is TGTGCCAGCAGTGATTGGGGCAGGTCCGGTCAGCCCCAGCATTTT.